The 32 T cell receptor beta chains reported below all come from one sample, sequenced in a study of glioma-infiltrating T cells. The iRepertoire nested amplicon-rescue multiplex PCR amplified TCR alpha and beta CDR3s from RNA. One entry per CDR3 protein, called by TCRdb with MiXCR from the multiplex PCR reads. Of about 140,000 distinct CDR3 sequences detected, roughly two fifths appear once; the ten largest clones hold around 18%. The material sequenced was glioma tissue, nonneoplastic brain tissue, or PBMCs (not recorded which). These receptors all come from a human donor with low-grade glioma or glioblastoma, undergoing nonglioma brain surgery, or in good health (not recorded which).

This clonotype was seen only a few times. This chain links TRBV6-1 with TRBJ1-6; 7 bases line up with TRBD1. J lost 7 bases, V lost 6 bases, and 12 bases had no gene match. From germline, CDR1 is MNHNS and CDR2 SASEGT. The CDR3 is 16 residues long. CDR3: CASRSPSTGYNSPLHF. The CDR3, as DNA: TGTGCCAGCAGGTCGCCGTCGACAGGGTACAATTCACCCCTCCACTTT.

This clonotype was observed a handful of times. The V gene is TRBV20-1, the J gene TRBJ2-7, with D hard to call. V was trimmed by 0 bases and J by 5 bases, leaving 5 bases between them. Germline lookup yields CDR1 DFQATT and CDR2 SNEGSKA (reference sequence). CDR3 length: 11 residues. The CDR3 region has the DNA TGCAGTGCTAGAGATCGGCACGAGCAGTACTTC. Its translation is CSARDRHEQYF.

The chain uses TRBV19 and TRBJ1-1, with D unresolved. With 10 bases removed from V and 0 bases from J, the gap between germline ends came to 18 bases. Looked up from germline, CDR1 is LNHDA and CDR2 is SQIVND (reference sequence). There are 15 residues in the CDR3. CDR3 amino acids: CATSNGLSMNTEAFF. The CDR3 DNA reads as TGTGCCACCTCTAATGGATTATCGATGAACACTGAAGCTTTCTTT.

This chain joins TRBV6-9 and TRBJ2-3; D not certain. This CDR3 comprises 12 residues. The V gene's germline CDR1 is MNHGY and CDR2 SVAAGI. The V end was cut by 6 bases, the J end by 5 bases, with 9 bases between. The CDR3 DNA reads TGTGCCAGCAGCTTACTCGAAGATACGCAGTATTTT. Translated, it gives CASSLLEDTQYF.

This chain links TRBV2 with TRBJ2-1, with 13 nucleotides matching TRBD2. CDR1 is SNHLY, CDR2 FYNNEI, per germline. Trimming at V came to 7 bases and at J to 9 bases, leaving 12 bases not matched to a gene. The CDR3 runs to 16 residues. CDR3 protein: CASIKLAGGPSSEQFF. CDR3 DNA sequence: TGTGCCAGCATCAAACTAGCGGGAGGGCCTTCCAGTGAGCAGTTCTTC.

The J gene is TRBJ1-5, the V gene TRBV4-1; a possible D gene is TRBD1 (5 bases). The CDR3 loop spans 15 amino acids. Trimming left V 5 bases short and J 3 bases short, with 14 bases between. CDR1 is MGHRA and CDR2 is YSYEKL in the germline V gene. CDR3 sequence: CASSSSGGSNQPQHF. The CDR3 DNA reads TGCGCCAGCAGCTCCAGTGGGGGGTCCAATCAGCCCCAGCATTTT.

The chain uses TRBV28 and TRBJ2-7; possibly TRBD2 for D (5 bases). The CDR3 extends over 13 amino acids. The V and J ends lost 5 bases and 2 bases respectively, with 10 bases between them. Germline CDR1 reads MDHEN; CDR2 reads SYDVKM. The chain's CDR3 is CASSHSRAYEQYF. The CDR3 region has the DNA TGTGCCAGCAGTCACTCGCGGGCCTACGAGCAGTACTTC.

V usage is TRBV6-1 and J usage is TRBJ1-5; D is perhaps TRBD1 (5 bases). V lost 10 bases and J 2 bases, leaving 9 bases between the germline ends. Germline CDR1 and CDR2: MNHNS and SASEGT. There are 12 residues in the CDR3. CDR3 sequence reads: CATDSGNQPQHF. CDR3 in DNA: TGTGCCACCGACAGCGGCAATCAGCCCCAGCATTTT.

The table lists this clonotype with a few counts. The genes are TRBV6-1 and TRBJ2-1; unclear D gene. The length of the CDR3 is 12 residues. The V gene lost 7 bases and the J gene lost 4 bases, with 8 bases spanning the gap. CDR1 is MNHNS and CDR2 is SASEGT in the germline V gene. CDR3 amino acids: CASIDWYNEQFF. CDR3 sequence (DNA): TGTGCCAGCATAGACTGGTACAATGAGCAGTTCTTC.

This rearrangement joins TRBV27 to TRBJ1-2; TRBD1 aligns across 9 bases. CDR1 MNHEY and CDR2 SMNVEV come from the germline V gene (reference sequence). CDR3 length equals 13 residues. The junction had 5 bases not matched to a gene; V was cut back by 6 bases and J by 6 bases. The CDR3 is CASSPGQGDGYTF. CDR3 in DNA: TGTGCCAGCAGCCCGGGACAGGGAGATGGCTACACCTTC.

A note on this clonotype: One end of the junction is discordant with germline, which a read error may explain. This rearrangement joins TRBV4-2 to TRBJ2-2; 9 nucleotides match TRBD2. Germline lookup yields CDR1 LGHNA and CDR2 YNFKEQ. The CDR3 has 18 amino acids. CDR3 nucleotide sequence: TGTGCCAGCAGCCAAGATCTAGCTAGCGGGACGAACACCGGGAAGCTGTTTTTT. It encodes CASSQDLASGTNTGKLFF.

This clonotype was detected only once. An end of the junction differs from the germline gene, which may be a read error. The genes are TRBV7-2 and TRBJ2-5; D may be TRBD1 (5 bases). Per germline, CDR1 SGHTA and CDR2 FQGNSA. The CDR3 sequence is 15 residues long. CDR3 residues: CARSALTGREIPQYF. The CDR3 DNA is TGTGCCCGCAGCGCACTAACGGGCAGGGAAATCCCCCAGTACTTC.

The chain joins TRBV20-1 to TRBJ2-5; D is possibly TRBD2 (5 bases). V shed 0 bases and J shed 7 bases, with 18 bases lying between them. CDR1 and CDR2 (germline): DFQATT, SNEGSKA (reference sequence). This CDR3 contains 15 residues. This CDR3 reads CSARDRSVHGGTQYF. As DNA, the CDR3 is TGCAGTGCTAGAGATCGGTCCGTCCATGGAGGGACCCAGTACTTC.

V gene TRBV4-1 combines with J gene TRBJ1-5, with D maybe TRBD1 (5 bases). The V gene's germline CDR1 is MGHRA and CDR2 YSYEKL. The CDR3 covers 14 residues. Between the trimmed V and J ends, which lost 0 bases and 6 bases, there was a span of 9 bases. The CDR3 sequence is CASSQESGRQPQHF. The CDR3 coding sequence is TGCGCCAGCAGCCAAGAGTCGGGGCGTCAGCCCCAGCATTTT.

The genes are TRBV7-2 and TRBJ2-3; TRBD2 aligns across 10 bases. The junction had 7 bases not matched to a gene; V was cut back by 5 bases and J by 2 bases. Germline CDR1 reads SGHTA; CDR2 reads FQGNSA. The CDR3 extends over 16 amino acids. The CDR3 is CASSRGLAGDTDTQYF. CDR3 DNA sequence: TGTGCCAGCAGCAGGGGTCTAGCGGGGGACACAGATACGCAGTATTTT.

CDR3 region: CASSLTEFSTEAFF. CDR3 nucleotides: TGCGCCAGCAGCCTGACAGAATTTAGCACTGAAGCTTTCTTT. This chain joins TRBV5-1 and TRBJ1-1, with D perhaps TRBD1 (5 bases). V lost 4 bases and J 4 bases, leaving 14 bases between the germline ends. The germline CDR1 and CDR2 sequences are SGHRS and YFSETQ. The CDR3 sequence is 14 residues long.

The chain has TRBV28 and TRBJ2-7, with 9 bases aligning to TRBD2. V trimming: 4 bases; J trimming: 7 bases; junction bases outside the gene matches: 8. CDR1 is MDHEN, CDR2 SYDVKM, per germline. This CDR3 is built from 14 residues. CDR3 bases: TGTGCCAGCAGTTACCGCGGGGGGGCTGGAGAGCAGTACTTC. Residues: CASSYRGGAGEQYF.

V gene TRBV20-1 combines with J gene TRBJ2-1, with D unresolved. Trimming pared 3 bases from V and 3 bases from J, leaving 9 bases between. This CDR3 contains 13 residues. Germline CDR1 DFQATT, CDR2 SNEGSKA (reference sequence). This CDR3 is CSASSSYYNEQFF. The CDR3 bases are TGCAGTGCTAGCAGTAGCTACTACAATGAGCAGTTCTTC.

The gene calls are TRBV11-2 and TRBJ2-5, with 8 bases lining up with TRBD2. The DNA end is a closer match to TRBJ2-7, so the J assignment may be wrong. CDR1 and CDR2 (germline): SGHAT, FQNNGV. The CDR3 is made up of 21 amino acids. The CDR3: CASSLSDRGGVAGLRAYEQYF. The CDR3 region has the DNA TGTGCCAGCAGCTTATCAGATCGGGGGGGGGTAGCGGGACTTAGAGCCTACGAGCAGTACTTC.

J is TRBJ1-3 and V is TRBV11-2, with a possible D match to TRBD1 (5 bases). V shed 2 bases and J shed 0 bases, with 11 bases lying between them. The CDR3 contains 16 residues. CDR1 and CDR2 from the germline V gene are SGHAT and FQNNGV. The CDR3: CASSLRKGSSGNTIYF. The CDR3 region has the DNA TGTGCCAGCAGCTTACGTAAGGGGAGCTCTGGAAACACCATATATTTT. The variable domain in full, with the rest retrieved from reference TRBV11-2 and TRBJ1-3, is EAGVAQSPRYKIIEKRQSVAFWCNPISGHATLYWYQQILGQGPKLLIQFQNNGVVDDSQLPKDRFSAERLKGVDSTLKIQPAKLEDSAVYLCASSLRKGSSGNTIYFGEGSWLTVV.

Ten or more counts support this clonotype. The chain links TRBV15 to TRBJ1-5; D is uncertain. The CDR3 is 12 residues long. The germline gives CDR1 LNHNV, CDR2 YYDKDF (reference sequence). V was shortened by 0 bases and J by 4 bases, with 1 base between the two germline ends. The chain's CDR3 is CATSRENQPQHF. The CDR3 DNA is TGTGCCACCAGCAGAGAAAATCAGCCCCAGCATTTT.

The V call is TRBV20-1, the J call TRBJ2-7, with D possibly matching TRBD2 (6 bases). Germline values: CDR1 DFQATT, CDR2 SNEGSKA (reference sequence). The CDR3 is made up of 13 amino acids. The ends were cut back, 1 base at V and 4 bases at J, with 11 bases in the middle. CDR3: CSARGRDSYEQYF. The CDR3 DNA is TGCAGTGCTAGAGGACGGGACTCATACGAGCAGTACTTC.

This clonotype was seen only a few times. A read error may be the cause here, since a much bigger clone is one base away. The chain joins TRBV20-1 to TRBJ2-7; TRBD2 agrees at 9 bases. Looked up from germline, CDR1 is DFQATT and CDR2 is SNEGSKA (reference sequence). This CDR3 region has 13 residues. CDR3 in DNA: TGCAGTGCTATTAGCGGGAGAGACTACGAGCGGTACTTC. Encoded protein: CSAISGRDYERYF.

CDR3 region: CASSYGPGAAGNTIYF. Here the CDR3 DNA reads TGTGCCAGCAGTTACGGGCCGGGGGCAGCTGGAAACACCATATATTTT. The chain employs TRBV6-6 and TRBJ1-3; TRBD1 is a possible D gene (6 bases). CDR3 length: 16 amino acids. Per germline, CDR1 MNHNY and CDR2 SVGAGI (reference sequence). V shed 2 bases and J shed 2 bases, with 13 bases lying between them.

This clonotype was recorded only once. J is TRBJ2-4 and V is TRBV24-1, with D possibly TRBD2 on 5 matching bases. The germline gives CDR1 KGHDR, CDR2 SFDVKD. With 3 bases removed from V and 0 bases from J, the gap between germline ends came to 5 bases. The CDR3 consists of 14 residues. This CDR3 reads CATSDGLAKNIQYF. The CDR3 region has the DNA TGTGCCACCAGTGATGGACTAGCCAAAAACATTCAGTACTTC.

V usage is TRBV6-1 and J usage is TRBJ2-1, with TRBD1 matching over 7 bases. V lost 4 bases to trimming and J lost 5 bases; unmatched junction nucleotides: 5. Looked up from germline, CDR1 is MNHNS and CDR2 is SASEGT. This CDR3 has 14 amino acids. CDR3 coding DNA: TGTGCCAGCAGTGCTACAGGGGCCAACAATGAGCAGTTCTTC. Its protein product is CASSATGANNEQFF.

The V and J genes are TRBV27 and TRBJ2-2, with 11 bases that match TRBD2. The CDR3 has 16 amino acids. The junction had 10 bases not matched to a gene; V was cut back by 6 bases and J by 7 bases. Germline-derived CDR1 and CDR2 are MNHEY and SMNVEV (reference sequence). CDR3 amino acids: CASRSSSGGARGELFF. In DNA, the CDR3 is TGTGCCAGCAGGAGTAGTAGCGGGGGGGCCCGCGGGGAGCTGTTTTTT.

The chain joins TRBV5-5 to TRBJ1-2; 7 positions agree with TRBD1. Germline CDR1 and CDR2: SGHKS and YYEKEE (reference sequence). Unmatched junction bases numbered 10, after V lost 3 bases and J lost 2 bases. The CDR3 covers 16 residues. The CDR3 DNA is TGTGCCAGCAGCTCCCAACTTGCGACAGGGAACTATGGCTACACCTTC. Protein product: CASSSQLATGNYGYTF.

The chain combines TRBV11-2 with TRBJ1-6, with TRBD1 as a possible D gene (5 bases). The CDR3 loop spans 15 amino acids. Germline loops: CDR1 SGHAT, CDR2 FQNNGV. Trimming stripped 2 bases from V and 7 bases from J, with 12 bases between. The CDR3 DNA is TGTGCCAGCAGCTTACACCCGGGGGAGAATTCACCCCTCCACTTT. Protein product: CASSLHPGENSPLHF.

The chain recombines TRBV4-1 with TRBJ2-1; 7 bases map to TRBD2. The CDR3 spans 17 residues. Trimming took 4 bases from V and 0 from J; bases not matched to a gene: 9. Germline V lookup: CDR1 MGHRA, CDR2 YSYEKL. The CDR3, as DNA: TGCGCCAGCAGCCTGGTAGCGGGTCATAGCTCCTACAATGAGCAGTTCTTC. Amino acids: CASSLVAGHSSYNEQFF.

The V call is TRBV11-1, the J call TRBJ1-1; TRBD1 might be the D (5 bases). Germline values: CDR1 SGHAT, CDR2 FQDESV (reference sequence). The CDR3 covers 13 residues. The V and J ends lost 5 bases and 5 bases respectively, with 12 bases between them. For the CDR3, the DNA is TGTGCCAGCAGCGGGGGGGAAGGGACTGAAGCTTTCTTT. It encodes CASSGGEGTEAFF.

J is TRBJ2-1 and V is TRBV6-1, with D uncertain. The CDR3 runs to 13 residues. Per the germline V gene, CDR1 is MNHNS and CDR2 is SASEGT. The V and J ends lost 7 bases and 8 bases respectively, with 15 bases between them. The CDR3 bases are TGTGCCAGCAACATGAAGGGTGCCTATGAGCAGTTCTTC. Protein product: CASNMKGAYEQFF.